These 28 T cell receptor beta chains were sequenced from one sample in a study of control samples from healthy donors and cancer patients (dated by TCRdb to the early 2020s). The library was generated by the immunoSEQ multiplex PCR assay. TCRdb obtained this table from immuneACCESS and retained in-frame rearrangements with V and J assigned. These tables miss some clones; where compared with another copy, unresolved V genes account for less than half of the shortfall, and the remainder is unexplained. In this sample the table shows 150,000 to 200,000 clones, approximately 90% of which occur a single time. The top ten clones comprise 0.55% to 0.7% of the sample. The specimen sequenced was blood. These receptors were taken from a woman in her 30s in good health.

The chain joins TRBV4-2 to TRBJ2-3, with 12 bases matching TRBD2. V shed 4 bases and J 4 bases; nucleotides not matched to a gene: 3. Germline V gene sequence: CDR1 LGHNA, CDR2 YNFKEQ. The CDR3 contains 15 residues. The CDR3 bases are TGTGCCAGCAGCCCCGGGACTAGCGGGCCAGATACGCAGTATTTT. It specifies CASSPGTSGPDTQYF.

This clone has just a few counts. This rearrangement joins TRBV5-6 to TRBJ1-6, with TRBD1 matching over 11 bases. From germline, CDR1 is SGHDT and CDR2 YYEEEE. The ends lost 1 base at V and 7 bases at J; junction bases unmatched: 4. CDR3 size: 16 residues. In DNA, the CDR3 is TGTGCCAGCAGCTTGCGAGGGACAGGGGGGAATTCACCCCTCCACTTT. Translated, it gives CASSLRGTGGNSPLHF. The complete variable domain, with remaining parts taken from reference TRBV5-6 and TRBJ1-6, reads DAGVTQSPTHLIKTRGQQVTLRCSPKSGHDTVSWYQQALGQGPQFIFQYYEEEERQRGNFPDRFSGHQFPNYSSELNVNALLLGDSALYLCASSLRGTGGNSPLHFGNGTRLTVT.

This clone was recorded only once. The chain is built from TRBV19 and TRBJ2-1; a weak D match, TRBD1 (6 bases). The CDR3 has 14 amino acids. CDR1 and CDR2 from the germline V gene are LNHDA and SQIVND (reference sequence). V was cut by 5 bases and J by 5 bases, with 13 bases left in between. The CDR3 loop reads CASSYSDSNNEQFF. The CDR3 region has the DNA TGTGCCAGTAGTTATTCGGACAGCAACAATGAGCAGTTCTTC.

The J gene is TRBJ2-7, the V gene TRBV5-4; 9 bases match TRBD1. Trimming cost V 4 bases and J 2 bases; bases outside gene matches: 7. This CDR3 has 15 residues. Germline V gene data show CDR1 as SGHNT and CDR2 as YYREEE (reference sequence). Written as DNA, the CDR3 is TGTGCCAGCAGCCTCGGACAGGGGCCAGCCTACGAGCAGTACTTC. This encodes CASSLGQGPAYEQYF.

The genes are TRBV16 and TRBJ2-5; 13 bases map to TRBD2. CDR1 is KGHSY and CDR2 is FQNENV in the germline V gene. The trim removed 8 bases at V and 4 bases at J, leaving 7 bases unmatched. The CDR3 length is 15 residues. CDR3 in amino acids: CASVSGLAGAETQYF. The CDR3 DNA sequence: TGTGCCAGCGTCTCCGGACTAGCGGGAGCAGAGACCCAGTACTTC.

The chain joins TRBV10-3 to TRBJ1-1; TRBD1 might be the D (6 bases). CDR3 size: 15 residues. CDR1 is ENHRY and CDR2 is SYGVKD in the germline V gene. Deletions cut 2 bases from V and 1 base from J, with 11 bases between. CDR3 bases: TGTGCCATCAGTGAGGGGGGGGCCGGGAACACTGAAGCTTTCTTT. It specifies CAISEGGAGNTEAFF.

The CDR3 DNA reads TGTGCCAGCAGTGAGAACAGGGCGAATCAGCCCCAGCATTTT. Its protein is CASSENRANQPQHF. The rearrangement uses TRBV2 and TRBJ1-5, with a weak D call TRBD1 (6 bases). Trimming removed 3 bases at V and 4 bases at J, with 10 bases between. The CDR3 covers 14 residues. Germline CDR1 reads SNHLY; CDR2 reads FYNNEI. Supplemented by reference TRBV2 and TRBJ1-5, the full variable domain reads EPEVTQTPSHQVTQMGQEVILRCVPISNHLYFYWYRQILGQKVEFLVSFYNNEISEKSEIFDDQFSVERPDGSNFTLKIRSTKLEDSAMYFCASSENRANQPQHFGDGTRLSIL.

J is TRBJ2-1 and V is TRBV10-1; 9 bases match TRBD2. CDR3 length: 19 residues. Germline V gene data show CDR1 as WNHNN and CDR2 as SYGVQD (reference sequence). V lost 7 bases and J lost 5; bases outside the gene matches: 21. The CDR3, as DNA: TGCGCCAGCACCTACATGAGACGGAGCGGGAGGCACCTCGACAATGAGCAGTTCTTC. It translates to CASTYMRRSGRHLDNEQFF.

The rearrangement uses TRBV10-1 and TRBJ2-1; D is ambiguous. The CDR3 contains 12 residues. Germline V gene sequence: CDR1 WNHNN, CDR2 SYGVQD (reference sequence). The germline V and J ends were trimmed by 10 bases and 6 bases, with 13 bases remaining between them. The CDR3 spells CATSEVGNEQFF. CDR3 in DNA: TGCGCCACCTCCGAGGTGGGCAATGAGCAGTTCTTC.

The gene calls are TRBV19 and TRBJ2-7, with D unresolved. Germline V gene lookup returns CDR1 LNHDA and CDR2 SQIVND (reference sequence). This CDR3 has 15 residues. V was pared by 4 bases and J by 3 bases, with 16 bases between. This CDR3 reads CASSKEVDGIYEQYF. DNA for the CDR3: TGTGCCAGTAGTAAGGAAGTAGACGGAATCTACGAGCAGTACTTC.

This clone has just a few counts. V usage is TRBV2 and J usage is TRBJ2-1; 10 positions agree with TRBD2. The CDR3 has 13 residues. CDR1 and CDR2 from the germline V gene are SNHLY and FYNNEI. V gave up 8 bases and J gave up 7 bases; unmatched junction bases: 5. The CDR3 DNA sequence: TGTGCCAGCCTCCAACTAGCGGGAAATGAGCAGTTCTTC. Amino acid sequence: CASLQLAGNEQFF.

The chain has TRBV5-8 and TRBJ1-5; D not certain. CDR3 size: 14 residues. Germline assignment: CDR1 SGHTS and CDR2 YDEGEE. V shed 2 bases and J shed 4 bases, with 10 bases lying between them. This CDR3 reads CASSFTLGNQPQHF. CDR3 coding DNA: TGTGCCAGCAGCTTCACTCTGGGGAATCAGCCCCAGCATTTT.

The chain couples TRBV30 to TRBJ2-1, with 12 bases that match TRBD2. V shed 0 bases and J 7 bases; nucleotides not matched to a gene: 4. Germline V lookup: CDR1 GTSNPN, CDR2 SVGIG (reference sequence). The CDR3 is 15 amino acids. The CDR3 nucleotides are TGTGCCTGGAGTGTAGGACTAGCGGGACCGAATGAGCAGTTCTTC. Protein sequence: CAWSVGLAGPNEQFF. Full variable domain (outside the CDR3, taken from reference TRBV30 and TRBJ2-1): SQTIHQWPATLVQPVGSPLSLECTVEGTSNPNLYWYRQAAGRGLQLLFYSVGIGQISSEVPQNLSASRPQDRQFILSSKKLLLSDSGFYLCAWSVGLAGPNEQFFGPGTRLTVL.

This CDR3 reads CASSILGTSGQQFF. CDR3 DNA: TGTGCCAGTAGTATCCTCGGGACTAGCGGACAACAGTTCTTC. The rearrangement joins TRBV19 to TRBJ2-1, with TRBD2 identical over 11 bases. The germline V gene has CDR1 LNHDA and CDR2 SQIVND (reference sequence). The CDR3 runs 14 residues. J gave up 13 bases and V 3 bases, and 8 bases lay outside the gene matches. Based on the CDR3 plus reference TRBV19 and TRBJ2-1, the full variable domain is DGGITQSPKYLFRKEGQNVTLSCEQNLNHDAMYWYRQDPGQGLRLIYYSQIVNDFQKGDIAEGYSVSREKKESFPLTVTSAQKNPTAFYLCASSILGTSGQQFFGPGTRLTVL.

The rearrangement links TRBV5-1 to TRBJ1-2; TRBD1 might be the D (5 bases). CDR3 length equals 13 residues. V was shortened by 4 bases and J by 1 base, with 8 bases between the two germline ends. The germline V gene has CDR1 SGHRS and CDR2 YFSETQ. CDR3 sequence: CASSMDNNYGYTF. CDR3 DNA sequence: TGCGCCAGCAGCATGGACAATAACTATGGCTACACCTTC.

The CDR3 is CASSPGLAGGPFQETQYF. In nucleotides, the CDR3 is TGTGCCAGCAGTCCCGGACTAGCGGGAGGGCCATTCCAAGAGACCCAGTACTTC. This chain links TRBV27 with TRBJ2-5, with TRBD2 matching over 15 bases. With V trimmed by 5 bases and J by 1 base, 8 bases remained unmatched. CDR3 size: 18 residues. Germline assignment: CDR1 MNHEY and CDR2 SMNVEV (reference sequence).

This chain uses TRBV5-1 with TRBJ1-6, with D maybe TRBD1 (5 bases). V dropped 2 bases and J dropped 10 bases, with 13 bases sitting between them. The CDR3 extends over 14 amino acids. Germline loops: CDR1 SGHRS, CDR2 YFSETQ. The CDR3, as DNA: TGCGCCAGCAGCTTCGACAGAATTTACTCACCCCTCCACTTT. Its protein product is CASSFDRIYSPLHF.

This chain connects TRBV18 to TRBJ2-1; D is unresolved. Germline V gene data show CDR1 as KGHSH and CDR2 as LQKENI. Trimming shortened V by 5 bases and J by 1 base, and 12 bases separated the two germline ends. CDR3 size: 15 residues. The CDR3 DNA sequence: TGTGCCAGCTCAAGACAAACCGGGTCCTACAATGAGCAGTTCTTC. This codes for CASSRQTGSYNEQFF.

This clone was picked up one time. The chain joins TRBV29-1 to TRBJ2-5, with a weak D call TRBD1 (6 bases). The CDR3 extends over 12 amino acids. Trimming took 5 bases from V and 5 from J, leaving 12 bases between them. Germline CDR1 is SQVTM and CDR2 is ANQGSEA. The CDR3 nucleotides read TGCAGCGTTAACACAGGGTCGGAGACCCAGTACTTC. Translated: CSVNTGSETQYF.

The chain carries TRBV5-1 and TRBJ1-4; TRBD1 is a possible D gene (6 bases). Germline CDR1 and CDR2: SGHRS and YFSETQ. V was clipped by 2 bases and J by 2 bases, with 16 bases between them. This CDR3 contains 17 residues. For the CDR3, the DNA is TGCGCCAGCAGCTTCAGAGCAAGGACAGTTACTAATGAAAAACTGTTTTTT. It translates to CASSFRARTVTNEKLFF.

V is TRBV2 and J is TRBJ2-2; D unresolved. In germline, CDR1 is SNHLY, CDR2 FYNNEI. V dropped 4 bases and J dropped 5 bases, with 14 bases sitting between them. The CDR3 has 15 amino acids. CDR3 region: CASSVWTVSTGELFF. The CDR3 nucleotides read TGTGCCAGCAGTGTCTGGACGGTCTCTACCGGGGAGCTGTTTTTT.

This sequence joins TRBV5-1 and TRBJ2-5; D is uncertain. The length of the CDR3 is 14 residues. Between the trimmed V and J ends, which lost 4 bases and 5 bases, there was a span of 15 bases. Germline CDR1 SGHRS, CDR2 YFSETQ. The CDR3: CASSPRGSEETQYF. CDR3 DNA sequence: TGCGCCAGCAGCCCTCGCGGCAGCGAGGAGACCCAGTACTTC.

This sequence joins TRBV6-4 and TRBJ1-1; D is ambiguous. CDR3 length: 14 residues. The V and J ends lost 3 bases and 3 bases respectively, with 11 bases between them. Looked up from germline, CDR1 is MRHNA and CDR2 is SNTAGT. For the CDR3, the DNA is TGTGCCAGCAGTGAAGATAGGTCGTACACTGAAGCTTTCTTT. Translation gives CASSEDRSYTEAFF.

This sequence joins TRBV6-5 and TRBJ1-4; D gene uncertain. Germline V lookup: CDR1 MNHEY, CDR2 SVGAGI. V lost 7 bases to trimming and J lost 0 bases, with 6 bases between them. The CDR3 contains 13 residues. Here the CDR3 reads CASKTPTNEKLFF. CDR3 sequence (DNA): TGTGCCAGCAAGACTCCAACTAATGAAAAACTGTTTTTT.

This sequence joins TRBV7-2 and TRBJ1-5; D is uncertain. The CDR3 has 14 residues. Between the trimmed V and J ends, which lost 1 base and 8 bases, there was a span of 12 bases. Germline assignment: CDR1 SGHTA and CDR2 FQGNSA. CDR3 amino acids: CASSLGGGRKPQHF. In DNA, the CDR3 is TGTGCCAGCAGCTTAGGTGGAGGGAGAAAGCCCCAGCATTTT.

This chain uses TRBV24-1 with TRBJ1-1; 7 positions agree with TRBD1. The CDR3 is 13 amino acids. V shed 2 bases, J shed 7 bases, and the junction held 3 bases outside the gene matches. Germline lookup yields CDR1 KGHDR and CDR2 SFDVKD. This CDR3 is CATSDSQGNEAFF. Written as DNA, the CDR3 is TGTGCCACCAGTGATTCACAGGGGAATGAAGCTTTCTTT.

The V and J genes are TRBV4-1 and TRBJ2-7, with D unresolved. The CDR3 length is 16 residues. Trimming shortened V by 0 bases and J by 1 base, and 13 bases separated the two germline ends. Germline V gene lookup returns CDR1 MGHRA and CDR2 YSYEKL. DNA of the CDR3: TGCGCCAGCAGCCAAGATAAGTGGCGGCAATCCTACGAGCAGTACTTC. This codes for CASSQDKWRQSYEQYF.

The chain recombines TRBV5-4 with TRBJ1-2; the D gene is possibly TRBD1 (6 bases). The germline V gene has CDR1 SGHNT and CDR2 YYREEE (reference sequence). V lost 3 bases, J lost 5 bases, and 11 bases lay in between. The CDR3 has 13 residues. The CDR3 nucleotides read TGTGCCAGCAGCTCTAAAGGGGGGTATGGCTACACCTTC. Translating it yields CASSSKGGYGYTF.